This T cell receptor (beta chain) originates from a study of T cell responses to AZD1222 COVID-19 vaccine. TCRdb keeps only in-frame clones here, not all; method: immunoSEQ multiplex PCR. The sample lists about 92,000 clones; 70% to 90% were seen once. V lost 7 bases to trimming and J lost 6 bases, with 11 bases between them. CDR1 and CDR2 from the germline V gene are SQVTM and ANQGSEA. This CDR3 is 11 amino acids long. The TCR originated in an adult in good health. Material: peripheral blood, obtained on day 0 of AZD1222 vaccination. The chain carries TRBV29-1 and TRBJ2-3; no firm D call. CDR3 residues: CSGTETDTQYF. The CDR3 DNA reads TGCAGCGGGACCGAGACGGATACGCAGTATTTT.